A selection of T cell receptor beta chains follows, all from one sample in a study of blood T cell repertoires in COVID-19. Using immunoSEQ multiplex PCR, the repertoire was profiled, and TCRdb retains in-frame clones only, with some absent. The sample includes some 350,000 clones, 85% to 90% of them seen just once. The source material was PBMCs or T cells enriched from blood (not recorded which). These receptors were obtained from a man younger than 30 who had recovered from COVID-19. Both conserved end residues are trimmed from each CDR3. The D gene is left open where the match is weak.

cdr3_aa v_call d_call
SVEDSLAVRNEQF TRBV29-1 TRBD2
ASGVGSMSYNEQF TRBV9 -
ASRTTGEASPLH TRBV10-2 TRBD1
ASSLASASTYNEQF TRBV7-2 -
ASTASRQGGTGELF TRBV19 TRBD1
ASSFDRGLGGYT TRBV28 TRBD1
AGPDRGYGYT TRBV30 TRBD1
ASSPGTGANTEAF TRBV18 TRBD1
AISELQGNQSPLH TRBV10-3 -
ASTGYNEQF TRBV27 -
ASSLGLAGSTDTQY TRBV7-2 TRBD2
SVGLQGIYGYT TRBV29-1 -
ASSHHTGESYEQY TRBV4-1 -
ASSFMGARGKLF TRBV27 -
SVEVRRGTEAF TRBV29-1 -
ASRPSGRGETQY TRBV3-1/TRBV3-2 TRBD2
ASTTGTGGQETQY TRBV6-5 TRBD1
ATSRVFQRDHNEQF TRBV15 TRBD2
ASSLRDRAYEQY TRBV4-1 TRBD1
ASSLGQNNYGYT TRBV5-1 -
ASSKGLAGTYEQY TRBV5-6 TRBD2
ASSPGQASYEQY TRBV18 TRBD1
SASLGLRIIAKNIQY TRBV20-1 -
ASSSQGHQPQH TRBV7-2 TRBD1
ASSSTGGLGANEKLF TRBV28 TRBD1
ASSFFAPDRRSGGNSPLH TRBV5-1 -
SASGETTDTQY TRBV20-1 -
SVETAYTEAF TRBV29-1 -